A selection of T cell receptor beta chains follows, all from one sample in a study of blood T cell repertoires in COVID-19. Produced via immunoSEQ multiplex PCR; TCRdb's table is partial and in-frame only. Among roughly 500,000 clones listed, roughly 89% were seen once. Sequenced material: peripheral blood. Source of these receptors: a young man with COVID-19, enrolled during active disease. The CDR3 runs from the conserved cysteine through the conserved F or W. The order of the fields is J gene, V gene, D gene, clone size, CDR3 protein, CDR3 DNA. The D gene is left open where the match is weak. Part of the rows lack a size; the others show once, few, many or a class for expanded clones.

TRBJ1-1 | TRBV19 | NA | NA | CASRLGQKREAFF | TGTGCCAGTAGGTTGGGACAAAAAAGGGAAGCTTTCTTT
TRBJ2-3 | TRBV24-1 | TRBD1 | NA | CATSDWDRSSTDTQYF | TGTGCCACCAGTGATTGGGACAGATCTAGCACAGATACGCAGTATTTT
TRBJ2-4 | TRBV14 | TRBD2 | NA | CASSQFTLAGGLAKNIQYF | TGTGCCAGCAGCCAATTTACACTAGCGGGAGGACTAGCCAAAAACATTCAGTACTTC
TRBJ2-5 | TRBV11-2 | NA | NA | CASSWPQQKETQYF | TGTGCCAGCAGCTGGCCTCAACAGAAAGAGACCCAGTACTTC
TRBJ2-3 | TRBV19 | NA | NA | CASSSTGAASTDTQYF | TGTGCCAGTAGTAGTACGGGTGCAGCTAGCACAGATACGCAGTATTTT
TRBJ2-5 | TRBV11-3 | TRBD2 | NA | CASSFGQLAGVSKETQYF | TGTGCCAGCAGCTTTGGCCAACTAGCGGGAGTATCGAAAGAGACCCAGTACTTC
TRBJ2-5 | TRBV7-2 | TRBD1 | NA | CASSADRGRETQYF | TGTGCCAGCAGCGCGGACAGGGGGCGGGAGACCCAGTACTTC
TRBJ2-1 | TRBV20-1 | NA | NA | CSAAQREQFF | TGCAGTGCTGCCCAGCGGGAGCAGTTCTTC
TRBJ2-7 | TRBV6-2/TRBV6-3 | NA | NA | CASSYPAGSYEQYF | TGTGCCAGCAGTTACCCTGCAGGTTCCTACGAGCAGTACTTC
TRBJ2-1 | TRBV6-5 | NA | once | CASSPRGPYNEQFF | TGTGCCAGCTCCCCGCGGGGCCCCTACAATGAGCAGTTCTTC
TRBJ2-7 | TRBV21-1 | NA | NA | CASRAPGEYEQYF | TGTGCCAGCCGTGCCCCAGGGGAGTACGAGCAGTACTTC
TRBJ2-4 | TRBV11-3 | NA | NA | CASSFGVGVAKNIQYF | TGTGCCAGCAGCTTTGGTGTTGGAGTAGCCAAAAACATTCAGTACTTC
TRBJ1-1 | TRBV5-1 | NA | NA | CASSLAGRLAGNTEAFF | TGCGCCAGCAGCTTGGCTGGCAGACTAGCTGGGAACACTGAAGCTTTCTTT
TRBJ2-1 | TRBV7-3 | TRBD2 | NA | CASSSLSGRAYNEQFF | TGTGCCAGCAGCTCTCTTAGCGGGAGGGCCTACAATGAGCAGTTCTTC
TRBJ2-2 | TRBV2 | NA | NA | CASSAPRDSLGNTGELFF | TGTGCCAGCAGTGCACCGCGCGACAGCCTCGGAAACACCGGGGAGCTGTTTTTT
TRBJ1-1 | TRBV7-9 | NA | NA | CASSLSGNEAFF | TGTGCCAGCAGCTTATCCGGGAATGAAGCTTTCTTT
TRBJ2-1 | TRBV2 | TRBD1 | NA | CASYSGTGTYNEQFF | TGTGCCAGCTACTCCGGGACAGGGACCTACAATGAGCAGTTCTTC
TRBJ2-1 | TRBV2 | TRBD2 | NA | CASCFGTSGGAGYNEQFF | TGTGCCAGCTGTTTTGGGACTAGCGGGGGGGCAGGCTACAATGAGCAGTTCTTC
TRBJ2-1 | TRBV7-3 | TRBD2 | NA | CASSSGLAGNNEQFF | TGTGCCAGCAGCTCGGGACTAGCGGGGAACAATGAGCAGTTCTTC
TRBJ2-2 | TRBV7-9 | NA | NA | CASSLSRWGQNTGELFF | TGTGCCAGCAGTCTCTCCCGGTGGGGGCAGAACACCGGGGAGCTGTTTTTT
TRBJ2-1 | TRBV6-6 | TRBD2 | NA | CASSYGTSYDEQFF | TGTGCCAGCAGTTACGGGACTAGTTATGATGAGCAGTTCTTC
TRBJ1-5 | TRBV30 | TRBD1 | NA | CAWAGTGGQPQHF | TGTGCCTGGGCCGGGACAGGGGGCCAGCCCCAGCATTTT
TRBJ2-7 | TRBV24-1 | NA | NA | CATSDSTTGSYEQYF | TGTGCCACCAGTGATTCGACAACAGGGTCCTACGAGCAGTACTTC
TRBJ1-3 | TRBV2 | NA | NA | CASSEDGSSGNTIYF | TGTGCCAGCAGTGAAGATGGGAGCTCTGGAAACACCATATATTTT
TRBJ2-1 | TRBV6-6 | NA | NA | CASSSRTNQGTNEQFF | TGTGCCAGCAGTTCGAGAACTAATCAGGGGACCAATGAGCAGTTCTTC
TRBJ1-1 | TRBV7-9 | NA | NA | CASREGGRTEAFF | TGTGCCAGCAGGGAGGGAGGTAGGACTGAAGCTTTCTTT
TRBJ2-1 | TRBV7-5 | NA | NA | CVRSSTQPKAGGPMILEQFF | TGTGTCAGAAGCTCGACCCAACCTAAAGCGGGGGGGCCTATGATTCTGGAGCAGTTCTTC
TRBJ2-7 | TRBV28 | NA | NA | CASSRTRGRAFHEQYF | TGTGCCAGCAGCCGCACTAGGGGGAGGGCCTTCCACGAGCAGTACTTC
TRBJ2-7 | TRBV25-1 | NA | few | CASTNVGTSYEQYF | TGTGCCAGCACAAATGTTGGGACTTCCTACGAGCAGTACTTC
TRBJ2-3 | TRBV2 | NA | NA | CASLGGVSTDTQYF | TGTGCCAGCCTTGGGGGCGTAAGCACAGATACGCAGTATTTT
TRBJ2-5 | TRBV5-1 | NA | NA | CASSFDSTEETQYF | TGCGCCAGCAGCTTTGATTCAACAGAAGAGACCCAGTACTTC
TRBJ2-2 | TRBV11-3 | TRBD1 | NA | CASSRTGLGELFF | TGTGCCAGCAGCCGGACAGGGCTCGGGGAGCTGTTTTTT
TRBJ1-1 | TRBV1 | NA | NA | CTSSQGKETTEAFF | TGCACCAGCAGCCAAGGTAAGGAGACCACTGAAGCTTTCTTT
TRBJ2-1 | TRBV24-1 | NA | NA | CATSTGSYNEQFF | TGTGCCACCAGCACCGGTTCCTACAATGAGCAGTTCTTC
TRBJ1-5 | TRBV2 | NA | NA | CASSEHLGRQPQHF | TGTGCCAGCAGTGAACACCTGGGCAGACAGCCCCAGCATTTT